These 17 T cell receptor beta chains originate from one sample sequenced in a study of cytomegalovirus exposure and HLA in healthy donors. The study ran its PCR with 60 Vbeta and 13 Jbeta primers. Here immunoSEQ multiplex PCR was the method, and the copy in TCRdb shows in-frame clones only, minus some. The sample records around 150,000 clones, roughly four fifths being singletons. Sequencing input: PBMCs. Receptors were obtained from a man aged 50-60 years in good health and CMV-seropositive.

The genes are TRBV5-4 and TRBJ2-5, with D maybe TRBD1 (6 bases). Trimming took 2 bases from V and 2 from J, leaving 19 bases between them. The germline gives CDR1 SGHNT, CDR2 YYREEE (reference sequence). The length of the CDR3 is 17 residues. The CDR3 is CASSLWGKWTEQETQYF. The DNA of the CDR3 is TGTGCCAGCAGCTTATGGGGAAAATGGACAGAACAAGAGACCCAGTACTTC.

This clone was seen only once. CDR3 region: CASSWGEVSTDTQYF. The CDR3 DNA is TGTGCCAGCAGCTGGGGGGAAGTAAGCACAGATACGCAGTATTTT. This chain joins TRBV5-4 and TRBJ2-3; possible D gene TRBD2, 6 bases. In germline, CDR1 is SGHNT, CDR2 YYREEE (reference sequence). The CDR3 is made up of 15 amino acids. The V gene lost 3 bases and the J gene lost 0 bases, with 11 bases spanning the gap.

The chain couples TRBV5-1 to TRBJ2-7; D is uncertain. Between the trimmed V and J ends, which lost 4 bases and 3 bases, there was a span of 11 bases. The germline CDR1 and CDR2 sequences are SGHRS and YFSETQ. The CDR3 length is 13 residues. CDR3 sequence (DNA): TGCGCCAGCAGCAACCCTCTTAGCTACGAGCAGTACTTC. As protein: CASSNPLSYEQYF.

V usage is TRBV7-2 and J usage is TRBJ1-2; 8 nucleotides agree with TRBD1. With 5 bases clipped from V and 0 bases from J, the junction kept 5 bases outside the gene matches. Germline assignment: CDR1 SGHTA and CDR2 FQGNSA. This CDR3 has 15 residues. The CDR3 DNA is TGTGCCAGCAGCCCAGGGACAGGACCTAACTATGGCTACACCTTC. It translates to CASSPGTGPNYGYTF.

The chain recombines TRBV11-2 with TRBJ2-7; no clear D. Between the trimmed V and J ends, which lost 3 bases and 2 bases, there was a span of 11 bases. CDR1 is SGHAT and CDR2 is FQNNGV in the germline V gene. CDR3 length equals 14 residues. The CDR3 DNA follows: TGTGCCAGCAGCTTTACTCTCGGTACCTACGAGCAGTACTTC. Protein: CASSFTLGTYEQYF. The complete variable domain, with remaining parts taken from reference TRBV11-2 and TRBJ2-7, reads EAGVAQSPRYKIIEKRQSVAFWCNPISGHATLYWYQQILGQGPKLLIQFQNNGVVDDSQLPKDRFSAERLKGVDSTLKIQPAKLEDSAVYLCASSFTLGTYEQYFGPGTRLTVT.

This chain uses TRBV7-6 with TRBJ1-5; D is possibly TRBD1 (6 bases). Germline values: CDR1 SGHVS, CDR2 FNYEAQ. Trimming pared 5 bases from V and 6 bases from J, leaving 14 bases between. This CDR3 is built from 14 residues. This CDR3 reads CASSAEGGTQPQHF. CDR3 nucleotide sequence: TGTGCCAGCAGCGCTGAGGGGGGGACTCAGCCCCAGCATTTT.

CDR3 sequence (DNA): TGTGCCAGCAGTTCCCTCAACAGGGGCATCGAGGAGACCCAGTACTTC. Translated: CASSSLNRGIEETQYF. V usage is TRBV7-6 and J usage is TRBJ2-5; 7 nucleotides align to TRBD1. This CDR3 is built from 16 residues. J lost 5 bases, V lost 6 bases, and 15 bases had no gene match. Germline V gene data show CDR1 as SGHVS and CDR2 as FNYEAQ.

V and J are TRBV2 and TRBJ1-2; no definite D call. The CDR3 has 15 amino acids. Trimming shortened V by 6 bases and J by 4 bases, and 18 bases separated the two germline ends. CDR1 and CDR2 from the germline V gene are SNHLY and FYNNEI. The CDR3 sequence is CASSALIVVRYGYTF. The CDR3 DNA follows: TGTGCCAGCAGCGCCCTAATTGTAGTCCGCTATGGCTACACCTTC. The full variable domain, its missing parts supplied by reference TRBV2 and TRBJ1-2, is EPEVTQTPSHQVTQMGQEVILRCVPISNHLYFYWYRQILGQKVEFLVSFYNNEISEKSEIFDDQFSVERPDGSNFTLKIRSTKLEDSAMYFCASSALIVVRYGYTFGSGTRLTVV.

The CDR3 DNA follows: TGTGCCAGTAAGACTAGCGCGTACGAGCAGTACTTC. Translating it yields CASKTSAYEQYF. The chain joins TRBV27 to TRBJ2-7; 8 positions agree with TRBD2. This CDR3 has 12 amino acids. Germline V gene lookup returns CDR1 MNHEY and CDR2 SMNVEV (reference sequence). V lost 9 bases, J lost 4 bases, and 5 bases stayed unmatched.

The chain has TRBV7-3 and TRBJ2-1; 8 bases are a match to TRBD2. Germline values: CDR1 SGHTA, CDR2 FQGTGA. V gave up 5 bases and J gave up 2 bases; unmatched junction bases: 2. The CDR3 totals 14 residues. Here the CDR3 DNA reads TGTGCCAGCAGCCCGGGGGGGGCCTACAATGAGCAGTTCTTC. Its protein is CASSPGGAYNEQFF.

This chain links TRBV28 with TRBJ1-3; the D is unclear. The CDR3 runs to 13 residues. Germline values: CDR1 MDHEN, CDR2 SYDVKM. Trimming left V 10 bases short and J 0 bases short, with 10 bases between. CDR3 protein: CATYSSSGNTIYF. In nucleotides, the CDR3 is TGTGCCACATACAGCAGCTCTGGAAACACCATATATTTT.

This rearrangement joins TRBV18 to TRBJ1-1; 8 bases agree with TRBD1. This CDR3 region has 13 residues. Unmatched junction bases numbered 1, after V lost 3 bases and J lost 4 bases. Per germline, CDR1 KGHSH and CDR2 LQKENI. CDR3 region: CASSPTGATEAFF. The CDR3 DNA follows: TGTGCCAGCTCACCGACAGGGGCCACTGAAGCTTTCTTT.

CDR3 region: CASSLWANTEAFF. CDR3 nucleotides: TGTGCCAGCAGCTTGTGGGCGAACACTGAAGCTTTCTTT. This chain uses TRBV7-2 with TRBJ1-1; D gene unclear. V lost 3 bases and J 1 base, leaving 6 bases between the germline ends. There are 13 residues in the CDR3. Germline CDR1 is SGHTA and CDR2 is FQGNSA.

This chain connects TRBV27 to TRBJ2-6; the match to TRBD1 covers 10 bases. V lost 5 bases and J lost 0; bases outside the gene matches: 7. Germline lookup yields CDR1 MNHEY and CDR2 SMNVEV (reference sequence). This CDR3 is 18 amino acids long. DNA for the CDR3: TGTGCCAGCAGTCCCGGGACAGGGGAGGGCTCTGGGGCCAACGTCCTGACTTTC. Translated, it gives CASSPGTGEGSGANVLTF.

This clone appeared a single time. The chain employs TRBV2 and TRBJ2-1, with TRBD2 matching 8 bases. Trimming took 4 bases from V and 4 from J; bases not matched to a gene: 3. Germline V gives CDR1 SNHLY, CDR2 FYNNEI. There are 14 residues in the CDR3. In nucleotides, the CDR3 is TGTGCCAGCAGTGTCGCGGGGGGTTACAATGAGCAGTTCTTC. It is translated as CASSVAGGYNEQFF.

V is TRBV30 and J is TRBJ1-2; 7 nucleotides align to TRBD1. Germline lookup yields CDR1 GTSNPN and CDR2 SVGIG (reference sequence). This CDR3 is 14 amino acids long. V shed 2 bases and J 3 bases; nucleotides not matched to a gene: 6. The CDR3 DNA follows: TGTGCCTGGAGTACCACAGGGGTGGACTATGGCTACACCTTC. It encodes CAWSTTGVDYGYTF.

This clone was detected once. The V gene is TRBV6-5, the J gene TRBJ1-2; 10 bases align to TRBD1. The length of the CDR3 is 15 residues. Germline V gene sequence: CDR1 MNHEY, CDR2 SVGAGI. Trimming removed 2 bases from V and 9 bases from J; junction bases left unmatched: 9. CDR3 protein: CASSYAGTGAVSYTF. Written as DNA, the CDR3 is TGTGCCAGCAGTTACGCCGGGACAGGGGCTGTTAGCTACACCTTC.